This T cell receptor beta chain comes out of a study of T cells in women clearing cervical HPV infection. Libraries were prepared by immunoSEQ multiplex PCR; TCRdb keeps only in-frame clonotypes and omits some of them. This sample's clone table lists some 30,000 clones. This TCR derives from a woman between 18 and 75 years old with a cervical HPV16 infection that either progressed to CIN3+ or cleared (not recorded which). Input material: blood buffy coat.

The CDR3 sequence: CASSGRTGSTDTQYF. The covered CDR3 bases are TGCGCCAGCAGTGGAAGGACAGGGTCGACAGATACG. The chain uses TRBV10-1 and TRBJ2-3, with TRBD1 matching 8 bases. The read gets to within 3 residues of the CDR3 end, and the germline J gene fills in the rest. Trimming at V came to 4 bases and at J to 3 bases, leaving 6 bases not matched to a gene. CDR3 length: 15 residues. Per the germline V gene, CDR1 is WNHNN and CDR2 is SYGVQD (reference sequence).